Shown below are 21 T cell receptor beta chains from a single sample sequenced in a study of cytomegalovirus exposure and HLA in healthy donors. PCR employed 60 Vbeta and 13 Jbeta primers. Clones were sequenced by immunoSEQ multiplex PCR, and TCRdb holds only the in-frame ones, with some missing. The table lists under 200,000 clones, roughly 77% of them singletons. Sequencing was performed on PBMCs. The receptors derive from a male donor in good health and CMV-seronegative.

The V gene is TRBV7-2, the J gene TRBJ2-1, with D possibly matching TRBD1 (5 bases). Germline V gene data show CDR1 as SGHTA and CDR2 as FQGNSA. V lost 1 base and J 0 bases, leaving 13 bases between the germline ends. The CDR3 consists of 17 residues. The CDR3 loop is CASSLVGRVSSYNEQFF. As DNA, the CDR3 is TGTGCCAGCAGCTTAGTCGGCAGGGTGAGCTCCTACAATGAGCAGTTCTTC. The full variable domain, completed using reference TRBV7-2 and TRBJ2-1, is GAGVSQSPSNKVTEKGKDVELRCDPISGHTALYWYRQSLGQGLEFLIYFQGNSAPDKSGLPSDRFSAERTGGSVSTLTIQRTQQEDSAVYLCASSLVGRVSSYNEQFFGPGTRLTVL.

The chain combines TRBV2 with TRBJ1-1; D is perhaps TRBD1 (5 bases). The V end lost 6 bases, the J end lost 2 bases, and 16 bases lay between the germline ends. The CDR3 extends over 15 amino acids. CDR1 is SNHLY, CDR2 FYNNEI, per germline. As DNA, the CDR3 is TGTGCCAGCAGCGTCTGGGGGGTGAGTAACACTGAAGCTTTCTTT. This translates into CASSVWGVSNTEAFF.

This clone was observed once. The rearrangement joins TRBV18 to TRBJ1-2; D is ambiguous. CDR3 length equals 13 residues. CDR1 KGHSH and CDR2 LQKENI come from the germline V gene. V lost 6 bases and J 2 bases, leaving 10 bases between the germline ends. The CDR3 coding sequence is TGTGCCAGCTCCCCGGGAGGGAACTATGGCTACACCTTC. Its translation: CASSPGGNYGYTF.

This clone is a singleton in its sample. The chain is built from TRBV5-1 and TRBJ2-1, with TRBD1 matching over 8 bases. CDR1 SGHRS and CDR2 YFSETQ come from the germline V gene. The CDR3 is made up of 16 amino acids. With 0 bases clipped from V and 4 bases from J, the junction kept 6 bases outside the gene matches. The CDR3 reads CASSLAETGVYNEQFF. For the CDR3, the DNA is TGCGCCAGCAGCTTGGCGGAGACAGGGGTATACAATGAGCAGTTCTTC. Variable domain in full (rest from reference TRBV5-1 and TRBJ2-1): KAGVTQTPRYLIKTRGQQVTLSCSPISGHRSVSWYQQTPGQGLQFLFEYFSETQRNKGNFPGRFSGRQFSNSRSEMNVSTLELGDSALYLCASSLAETGVYNEQFFGPGTRLTVL.

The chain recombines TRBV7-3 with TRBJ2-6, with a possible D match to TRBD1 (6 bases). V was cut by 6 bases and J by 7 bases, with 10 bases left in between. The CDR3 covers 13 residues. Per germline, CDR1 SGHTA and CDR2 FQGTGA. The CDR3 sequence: CASRTQGANVLTF. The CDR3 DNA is TGTGCCAGCAGGACACAGGGAGCCAACGTCCTGACTTTC.

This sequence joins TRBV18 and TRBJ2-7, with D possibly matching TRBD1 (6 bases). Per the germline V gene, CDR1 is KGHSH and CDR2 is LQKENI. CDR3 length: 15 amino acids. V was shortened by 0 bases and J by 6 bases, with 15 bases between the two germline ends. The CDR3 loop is CASSPPGAQSSEQYF. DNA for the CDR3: TGTGCCAGCTCACCACCGGGGGCGCAGTCTAGCGAGCAGTACTTC.

The CDR3 sequence: CASSVGTVYGYTF. The CDR3, as DNA: TGTGCCAGCAGTGTAGGGACAGTCTATGGCTACACCTTC. V usage is TRBV6-1 and J usage is TRBJ1-2; 7 positions agree with TRBD1. After removal of 4 bases from V and 4 bases from J, the junction contained 3 bases not matched to a gene. Germline CDR1 is MNHNS and CDR2 is SASEGT. The CDR3 covers 13 residues.

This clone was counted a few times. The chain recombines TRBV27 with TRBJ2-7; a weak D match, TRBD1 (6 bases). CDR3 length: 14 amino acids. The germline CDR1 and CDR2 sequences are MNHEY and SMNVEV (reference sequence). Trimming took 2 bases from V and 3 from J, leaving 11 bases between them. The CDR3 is CASSLGRGHYEQYF. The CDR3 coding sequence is TGTGCCAGCAGTTTAGGCAGGGGCCACTACGAGCAGTACTTC.

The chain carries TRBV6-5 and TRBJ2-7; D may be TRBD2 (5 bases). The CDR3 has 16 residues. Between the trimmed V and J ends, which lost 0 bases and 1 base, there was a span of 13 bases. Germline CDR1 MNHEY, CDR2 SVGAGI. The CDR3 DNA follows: TGTGCCAGCAGTTACTCAAGACTAAGCCTTTCCTACGAGCAGTACTTC. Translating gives CASSYSRLSLSYEQYF.

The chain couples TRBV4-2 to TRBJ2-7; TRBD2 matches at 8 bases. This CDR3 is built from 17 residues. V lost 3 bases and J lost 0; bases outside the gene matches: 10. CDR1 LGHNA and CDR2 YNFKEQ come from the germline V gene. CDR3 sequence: CASSHPAPGGSSYEQYF. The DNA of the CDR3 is TGTGCCAGCAGCCACCCGGCCCCGGGGGGGAGCTCCTACGAGCAGTACTTC.

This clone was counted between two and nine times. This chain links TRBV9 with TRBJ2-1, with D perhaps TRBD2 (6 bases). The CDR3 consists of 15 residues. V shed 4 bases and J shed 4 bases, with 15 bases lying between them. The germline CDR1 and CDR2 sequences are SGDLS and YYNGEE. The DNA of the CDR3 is TGTGCCAGCAGCTCCCGGGTAGCGGAATACAATGAGCAGTTCTTC. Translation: CASSSRVAEYNEQFF.

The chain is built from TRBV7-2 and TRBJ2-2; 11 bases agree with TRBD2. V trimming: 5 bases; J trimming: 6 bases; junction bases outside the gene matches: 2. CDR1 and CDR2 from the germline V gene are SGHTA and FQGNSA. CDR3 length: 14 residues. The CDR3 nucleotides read TGTGCCAGCAGCCCGGGACTAGCGGCCGGGGAGCTGTTTTTT. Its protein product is CASSPGLAAGELFF.

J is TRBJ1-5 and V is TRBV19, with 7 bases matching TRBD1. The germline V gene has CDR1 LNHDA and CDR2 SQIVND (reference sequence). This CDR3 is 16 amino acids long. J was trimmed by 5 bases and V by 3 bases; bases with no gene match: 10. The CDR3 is CASSIYSTGEDQPQHF. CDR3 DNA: TGTGCCAGTAGTATTTACTCCACAGGGGAGGATCAGCCCCAGCATTTT. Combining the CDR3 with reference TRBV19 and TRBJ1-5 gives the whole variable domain DGGITQSPKYLFRKEGQNVTLSCEQNLNHDAMYWYRQDPGQGLRLIYYSQIVNDFQKGDIAEGYSVSREKKESFPLTVTSAQKNPTAFYLCASSIYSTGEDQPQHFGDGTRLSIL.

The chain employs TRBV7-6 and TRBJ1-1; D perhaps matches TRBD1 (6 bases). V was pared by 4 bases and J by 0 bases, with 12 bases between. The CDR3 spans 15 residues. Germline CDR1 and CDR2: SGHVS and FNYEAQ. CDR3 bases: TGTGCCAGCAGCTCCACCGGGACAATGAACACTGAAGCTTTCTTT. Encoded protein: CASSSTGTMNTEAFF.

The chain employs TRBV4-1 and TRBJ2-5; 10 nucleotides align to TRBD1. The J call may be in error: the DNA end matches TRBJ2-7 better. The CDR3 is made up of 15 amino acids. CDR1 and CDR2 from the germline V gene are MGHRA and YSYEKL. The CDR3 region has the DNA TGCGCCAGCAGCTTAGCCGGGACAGGGGCCTACGAGCAGTACTTC. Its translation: CASSLAGTGAYEQYF.

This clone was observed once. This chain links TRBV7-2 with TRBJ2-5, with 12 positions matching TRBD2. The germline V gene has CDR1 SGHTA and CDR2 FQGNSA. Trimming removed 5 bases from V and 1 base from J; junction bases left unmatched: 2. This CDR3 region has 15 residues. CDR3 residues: CASSKLAGGQETQYF. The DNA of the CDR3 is TGTGCCAGCAGCAAACTAGCGGGGGGCCAAGAGACCCAGTACTTC.

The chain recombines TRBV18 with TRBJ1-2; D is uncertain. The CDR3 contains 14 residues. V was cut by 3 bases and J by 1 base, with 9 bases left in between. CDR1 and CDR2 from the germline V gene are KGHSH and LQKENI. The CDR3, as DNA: TGTGCCAGCTCACCGGAGGGAAATAACTATGGCTACACCTTC. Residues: CASSPEGNNYGYTF.

The CDR3 spells CASSQISGSETQYF. In DNA form, the CDR3 reads TGTGCCAGCAGCCAAATTAGCGGCAGTGAGACCCAGTACTTC. The chain combines TRBV7-8 with TRBJ2-5; tentatively, D is TRBD2 (6 bases). CDR3 length: 14 amino acids. Germline lookup yields CDR1 SGHVS and CDR2 FQNEAQ. Trimming stripped 5 bases from V and 5 bases from J, with 15 bases between. The complete variable domain, with remaining parts taken from reference TRBV7-8 and TRBJ2-5, reads GAGVSQSPRYKVAKRGQDVALRCDPISGHVSLFWYQQALGQGPEFLTYFQNEAQLDKSGLPSDRFFAERPEGSVSTLKIQRTQQEDSAVYLCASSQISGSETQYFGPGTRLLVL.

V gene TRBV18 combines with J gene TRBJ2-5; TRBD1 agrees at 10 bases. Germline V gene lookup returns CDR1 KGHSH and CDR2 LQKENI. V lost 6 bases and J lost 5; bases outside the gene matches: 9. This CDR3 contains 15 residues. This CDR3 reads CASSWGQGSSETQYF. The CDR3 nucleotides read TGTGCCAGCTCCTGGGGACAGGGGAGTTCGGAGACCCAGTACTTC.

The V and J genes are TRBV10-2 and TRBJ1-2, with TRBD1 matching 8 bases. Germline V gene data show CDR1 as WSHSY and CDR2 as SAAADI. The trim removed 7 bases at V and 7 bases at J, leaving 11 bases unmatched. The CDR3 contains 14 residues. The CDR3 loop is CASTSTGVGIGYTF. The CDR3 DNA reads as TGCGCCAGCACCTCGACAGGGGTTGGGATTGGCTACACCTTC.

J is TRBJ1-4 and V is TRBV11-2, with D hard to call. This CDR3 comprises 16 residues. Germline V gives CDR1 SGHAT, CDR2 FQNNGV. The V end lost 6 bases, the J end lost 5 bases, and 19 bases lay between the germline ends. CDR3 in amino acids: CASSTWRSGVNEKLFF. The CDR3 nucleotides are TGTGCCAGCAGTACATGGAGGTCCGGGGTCAATGAAAAACTGTTTTTT.